Described below is a single T cell receptor (beta chain) sequence and its context. Its cognate antigen is unknown. This record comes from a study of cytomegalovirus exposure and HLA in healthy donors. Study overall: Early on, a data release was issued that held some 91 million unique TCRs from HLA-typed donors. Genetic ancestry analysis placed over 65% of the 400 or so donors that were genotyped in the Caucasian-associated cluster.

V lost 8 bases and J 6 bases, leaving 18 bases between the germline ends. The CDR3 sequence is 14 residues long. Germline V gene sequence: CDR1 MNHNS, CDR2 SASEGT. The PCR was carried out with 60 Vbeta primers and 13 Jbeta primers. Some clones are missing from TCRdb's copy, which holds only in-frame ones; the method was immunoSEQ multiplex PCR. The table records 150,000 to 200,000 clones, around 78% of them present only once. Regarding the study as a whole: Previous analysis showed most TCR beta V segments were productive about 87% or about 30% of the time. A cluster of highly shared sequence variants was likely a sequencing artifact.

Sample: PBMCs. The origin of this receptor is a woman aged 30 to 39 in good health and CMV-seropositive. The V and J genes are TRBV6-1 and TRBJ2-3, with TRBD2 as a possible D gene (6 bases). The DNA for the CDR3 is TGTGCCAGCGCTCTGGAGGGTTATTCCGATACGCAGTATTTT. This gives the protein CASALEGYSDTQYF.